Shown below are 19 T cell receptor beta chains from a single sample sequenced in a study of CD8 T cells in Susac syndrome. Reverse transcription used roughly 0.5 to 1 ug RNA and random hexamers. One entry per CDR3 protein, called by TCRdb with MiXCR from the immunoSEQ multiplex PCR reads. The sample includes about 150,000 distinct CDR3 sequences, roughly 95% of them seen just once. The sample was CD4+ T cells from PBMCs. These receptors all stem from a human donor with Susac syndrome.

This clonotype was recorded only once. This chain joins TRBV12-3 or TRBV12-4 and TRBJ2-4; the D is unclear. The V end lost 2 bases, the J end lost 5 bases, and 13 bases lay between the germline ends. This CDR3 is built from 15 residues. Here the CDR3 DNA reads TGTGCCAGCAGTTTAAGGTTGGGCAGCCAAAACATTCAGTACTTC. Translated, it gives CASSLRLGSQNIQYF.

This clonotype occurred once. The chain joins TRBV7-9 to TRBJ2-5; 9 bases fit TRBD1. The CDR3 length is 14 residues. Germline CDR1 and CDR2: SEHNR and FQNEAQ (reference sequence). The J segment lost 7 bases and the V segment lost 5 bases, leaving 8 bases of the junction unmatched. The CDR3 nucleotides are TGTGCCAGCAGCCTGACCGCGGGACAGGGGACCCAGTACTTC. Its translation is CASSLTAGQGTQYF. The full variable domain, completed using reference TRBV7-9 and TRBJ2-5, is DTGVSQNPRHKITKRGQNVTFRCDPISEHNRLYWYRQTLGQGPEFLTYFQNEAQLEKSRLLSDRFSAERPKGSFSTLEIQRTEQGDSAMYLCASSLTAGQGTQYFGPGTRLLVL.

The V and J genes are TRBV29-1 and TRBJ2-1, with a weak D call TRBD1 (6 bases). Germline-derived CDR1 and CDR2 are SQVTM and ANQGSEA. The CDR3 length is 11 residues. V lost 7 bases and J lost 10, with 14 bases in between. The CDR3 protein is CSATGDREQFF. The CDR3 coding sequence is TGCAGCGCAACGGGCGACAGGGAGCAGTTCTTC.

The chain carries TRBV20-1 and TRBJ1-1; no firm D call. V was trimmed by 0 bases and J by 8 bases, leaving 10 bases between them. The CDR3 is 12 amino acids. CDR1 is DFQATT, CDR2 SNEGSKA, per germline (reference sequence). The CDR3 protein is CSARDEQVEAFF. The CDR3, as DNA: TGCAGTGCTAGAGATGAGCAGGTAGAAGCTTTCTTT.

Only a few counts were recorded for this clonotype. The J gene is TRBJ1-5, the V gene TRBV7-9; D unclear. The ends were cut back, 1 base at V and 7 bases at J, with 8 bases in the middle. The CDR3 extends over 13 amino acids. The germline V gene has CDR1 SEHNR and CDR2 FQNEAQ (reference sequence). The CDR3 bases are TGTGCCAGCAGCTTAGATGGGTTGCAGCCCCAGCATTTT. It encodes CASSLDGLQPQHF.

The chain joins TRBV7-2 to TRBJ2-3; D gene ambiguous. Looked up from germline, CDR1 is SGHTA and CDR2 is FQGNSA. The CDR3 length is 13 residues. V lost 2 bases and J lost 2, with 5 bases in between. DNA for the CDR3: TGTGCCAGCAGCTTAACCCCCACAGATACGCAGTATTTT. Residues: CASSLTPTDTQYF.

J is TRBJ1-5 and V is TRBV6-5, with a tentative D call TRBD1 (5 bases). V dropped 0 bases and J dropped 6 bases, with 27 bases sitting between them. Germline CDR1 is MNHEY and CDR2 is SVGAGI. CDR3 length: 20 residues. The CDR3 loop reads CASSYSVEQVASRTGQPQHF. CDR3 DNA sequence: TGTGCCAGCAGTTACTCCGTAGAACAGGTGGCCTCCCGGACGGGTCAGCCCCAGCATTTT.

The V call is TRBV20-1, the J call TRBJ1-1; D uncertain. Trimming cost V 3 bases and J 7 bases, with 9 bases left between them. This CDR3 has 11 amino acids. The germline V gene encodes CDR1 DFQATT and CDR2 SNEGSKA (reference sequence). CDR3 DNA: TGCAGTGCTAGGCCCCGGGTTGAAGCTTTCTTT. Translating it yields CSARPRVEAFF.

This clonotype showed up just a few times. J is TRBJ2-2 and V is TRBV19; TRBD1 matches at 8 bases. CDR1 and CDR2 (germline): LNHDA, SQIVND (reference sequence). The CDR3 sequence is 13 residues long. The trim removed 4 bases at V and 5 bases at J, leaving 0 bases unmatched. The CDR3 coding sequence is TGTGCCAGTAGTAGACAGGGGACCGGGGAGCTGTTTTTT. This translates into CASSRQGTGELFF.

V and J are TRBV7-9 and TRBJ2-1; 8 positions match TRBD2. Trimming removed 1 base from V and 7 bases from J; junction bases left unmatched: 9. The CDR3 is 16 amino acids. Germline V CDR1 and CDR2: SEHNR, FQNEAQ (reference sequence). CDR3 DNA sequence: TGTGCCAGCAGCTTAGTCCGCGGGGGGTCGGGGAATGAGCAGTTCTTC. It specifies CASSLVRGGSGNEQFF.

This clonotype was picked up a small number of times. This rearrangement joins TRBV2 to TRBJ2-7; D not resolved. Germline assignment: CDR1 SNHLY and CDR2 FYNNEI. The V end lost 3 bases, the J end lost 4 bases, and 4 bases lay between the germline ends. CDR3 length equals 11 residues. The DNA of the CDR3 is TGTGCCAGCAGTGACACTTACGAGCAGTACTTC. It yields the protein CASSDTYEQYF.

This sequence joins TRBV20-1 and TRBJ2-1; 10 nucleotides match TRBD2. Germline loops: CDR1 DFQATT, CDR2 SNEGSKA (reference sequence). There are 15 residues in the CDR3. V dropped 4 bases and J dropped 4; count of bases not matched to a gene: 7. CDR3 bases: TGCAGTGCTACTCTAGCGGGGGACCCATACAATGAGCAGTTCTTC. This encodes CSATLAGDPYNEQFF.

The J gene is TRBJ2-1, the V gene TRBV7-7; TRBD1 agrees at 9 bases. The CDR3 loop spans 14 amino acids. Trimming at V came to 5 bases and at J to 7 bases, leaving 6 bases not matched to a gene. Germline values: CDR1 SSHAT, CDR2 FNYEAQ (reference sequence). CDR3 sequence: CASSPGTGRNEQFF. CDR3 nucleotides: TGTGCCAGCAGCCCAGGGACAGGGCGAAATGAGCAGTTCTTC.

This clonotype has a single count. This chain joins TRBV19 and TRBJ2-1; no firm D call. CDR1 and CDR2 (germline): LNHDA, SQIVND (reference sequence). The CDR3 length is 14 residues. V was shortened by 3 bases and J by 1 base, with 7 bases between the two germline ends. The CDR3 region has the DNA TGTGCCAGTAGTATTGGGGATTCCTACAATGAGCAGTTCTTC. This translates into CASSIGDSYNEQFF.

This chain uses TRBV18 with TRBJ1-5; TRBD1 aligns across 10 bases. The germline V gene has CDR1 KGHSH and CDR2 LQKENI. Trimming removed 3 bases from V and 4 bases from J; junction bases left unmatched: 6. CDR3 length equals 16 residues. The CDR3 region has the DNA TGTGCCAGCTCACCCACGGGACAGGGGCAAAATCAGCCCCAGCATTTT. Its translation: CASSPTGQGQNQPQHF.

The sample holds a few counts of this clonotype. CDR3 nucleotide sequence: TGTGCCAGTAGTCCCCCGGGCGGCACTGAAGCTTTCTTT. Translated: CASSPPGGTEAFF. The gene calls are TRBV19 and TRBJ1-1; no firm D call. From germline, CDR1 is LNHDA and CDR2 SQIVND (reference sequence). The CDR3 spans 13 residues. V lost 5 bases, J lost 4 bases, and 11 bases lay in between. The full variable domain, completed using reference TRBV19 and TRBJ1-1, is DGGITQSPKYLFRKEGQNVTLSCEQNLNHDAMYWYRQDPGQGLRLIYYSQIVNDFQKGDIAEGYSVSREKKESFPLTVTSAQKNPTAFYLCASSPPGGTEAFFGQGTRLTVV.

This clonotype has just one count. This sequence joins TRBV9 and TRBJ2-1; no clear D gene. Germline assignment: CDR1 SGDLS and CDR2 YYNGEE. Trimming removed 0 bases from V and 2 bases from J, with 9 bases in between. This CDR3 region has 15 residues. Here the CDR3 DNA reads TGTGCCAGCAGCGTAGAGTCCGAGACCTACAATGAGCAGTTCTTC. It yields the protein CASSVESETYNEQFF. The full variable domain, completed using reference TRBV9 and TRBJ2-1, is DSGVTQTPKHLITATGQRVTLRCSPRSGDLSVYWYQQSLDQGLQFLIQYYNGEERAKGNILERFSAQQFPDLHSELNLSSLELGDSALYFCASSVESETYNEQFFGPGTRLTVL.

The CDR3 region is CSAVWDISGNTIYF. Here the CDR3 DNA reads TGCAGTGCTGTATGGGACATCTCTGGAAACACCATATATTTT. The gene calls are TRBV20-1 and TRBJ1-3, with a possible D match to TRBD1 (6 bases). V lost 5 bases to trimming and J lost 0 bases, with 11 bases between them. The germline V gene has CDR1 DFQATT and CDR2 SNEGSKA (reference sequence). The CDR3 extends over 14 amino acids.

CDR3: CASSSLPPLAPLHF. CDR3 bases: TGTGCCAGCAGCTCGCTCCCGCCTCTCGCACCCCTCCACTTT. This chain joins TRBV7-9 and TRBJ1-6; no reliable D call. Germline values: CDR1 SEHNR, CDR2 FQNEAQ (reference sequence). V dropped 4 bases and J dropped 11 bases, with 15 bases sitting between them. The CDR3 covers 14 residues.